Here is one TCR beta chain with its context. The antigen is undetermined. The data were taken from a study of shared clonotypes between healthy human individuals. Study background: Three plates were used per donor for CD4 naive, three for CD4 memory, two for CD8 naive and one for CD8 memory.

CDR3 length: 16 residues. Germline CDR1 and CDR2: MGHRA and YSYEKL. V lost 1 base and J lost 4, with 13 bases in between. Produced via immunoSEQ multiplex PCR; TCRdb's table is partial and in-frame only. Of approximately 530,000 clones listed, approximately 95% are singletons. Study results and caveats: Between a few donors, naive CD4 clonotypes were shared at a level of about 5%.

The receptor was derived from a woman in her twenties or thirties in good health. The rearrangement links TRBV4-1 to TRBJ2-2; D may correspond to TRBD1 or TRBD2 (5 bases each). The sample comprised naive CD4+ T cells sorted from blood. The subset is: CD45RA+ positively selected. As DNA, the CDR3 is TGCGCCAGCAGCCAAGGCCCTGTTGGGGGCACCGGGGAGCTGTTTTTT. It encodes CASSQGPVGGTGELFF.